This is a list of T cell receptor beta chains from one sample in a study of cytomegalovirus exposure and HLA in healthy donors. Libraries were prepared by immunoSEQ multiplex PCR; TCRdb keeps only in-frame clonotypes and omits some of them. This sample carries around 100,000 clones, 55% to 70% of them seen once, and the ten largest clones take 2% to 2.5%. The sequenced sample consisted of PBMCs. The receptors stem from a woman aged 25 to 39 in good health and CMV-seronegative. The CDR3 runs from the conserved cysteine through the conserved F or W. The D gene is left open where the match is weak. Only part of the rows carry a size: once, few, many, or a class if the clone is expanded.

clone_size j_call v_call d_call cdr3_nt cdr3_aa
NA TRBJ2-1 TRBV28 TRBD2 TGTGCCAGCAGTTTAACCCTAGGGACTAGCGAGAAGGATGAGCAGTTCTTC CASSLTLGTSEKDEQFF
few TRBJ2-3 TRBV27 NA TGTGCCAGCAGTACGAGTATAGATACGCAGTATTTT CASSTSIDTQYF
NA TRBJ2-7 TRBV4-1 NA TGCGCCAGCAGCCGTTGGACAGAGAGCTCCTACGAGCAGTACTTC CASSRWTESSYEQYF
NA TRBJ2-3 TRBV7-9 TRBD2 TGTGCCAGCAGCTTACCTCTAGCGGGAAGCACAGATACGCAGTATTTT CASSLPLAGSTDTQYF
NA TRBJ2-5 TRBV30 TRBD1 TGTGCCTGGAGTGGACAGGGGGCGAGGGAGACCCAGTACTTC CAWSGQGARETQYF
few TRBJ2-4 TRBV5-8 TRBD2 TGTGCCAGCAGCGTTTCTAGCGGGAGGTCCCTCAAAAACATTCAGTACTTC CASSVSSGRSLKNIQYF
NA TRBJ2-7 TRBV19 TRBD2 TGTGCCAGTAGCCCCTGGGCTAGCGGGAGCAGTTCCTACGAGCAGTACTTC CASSPWASGSSSYEQYF
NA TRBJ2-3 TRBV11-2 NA TGTGCCAGCAGCTCAGGGGCAGATACGCAGTATTTT CASSSGADTQYF
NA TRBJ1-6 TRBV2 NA TGTGCCAGCAGTGAACGGAGCTCCTATAATTCACCCCTCCACTTT CASSERSSYNSPLHF
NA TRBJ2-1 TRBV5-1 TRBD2 TGCGCCAGCAGCATGGGGAGACTAGCGGGAGGGTTCTACAATGAGCAGTTCTTC CASSMGRLAGGFYNEQFF
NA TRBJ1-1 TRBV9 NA TGTGCCAGCAGCGTAGCTGGCGGGAGGACTGAAGCTTTCTTT CASSVAGGRTEAFF
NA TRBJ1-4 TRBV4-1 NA TGCGCCAGCAGCCAAGAGACAGCTGAAAAACTGTTTTTT CASSQETAEKLFF
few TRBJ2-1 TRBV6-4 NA TGTGCCAGCAGACAGGGGGCCGGGACTAGCAATGAGCAGTTCTTC CASRQGAGTSNEQFF
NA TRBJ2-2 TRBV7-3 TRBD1 TGTGCCAGCAGCCTCAGGGGGCCCCCGAGCACCGGGGAGCTGTTTTTT CASSLRGPPSTGELFF
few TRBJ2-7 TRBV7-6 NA TGTGCCAGCAGCTTAGGTGGCTTCTACGAGCAGTACTTC CASSLGGFYEQYF
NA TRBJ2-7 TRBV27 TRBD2 TGTGCCAGCAGTTTATCCCCAGCGGGAGGAATCTACGAGCAGTACTTC CASSLSPAGGIYEQYF
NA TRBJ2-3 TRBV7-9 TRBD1 TGTGCCAGCAGCAGAAATAACAGGGGGTCGACAGATACGCAGTATTTT CASSRNNRGSTDTQYF
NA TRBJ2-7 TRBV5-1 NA TGCGCCGGTGACCCAGGGGTCCACGAGCAGTACTTC CAGDPGVHEQYF
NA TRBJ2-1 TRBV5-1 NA TGCGCCAGCAGCGCTAGCCTCTGGAGATCCTACAATGAGCAGTTCTTC CASSASLWRSYNEQFF
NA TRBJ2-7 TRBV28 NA TGTGCCAGCAGTTTATCGCCAGGGCGTTCCGAGCAGTACTTC CASSLSPGRSEQYF
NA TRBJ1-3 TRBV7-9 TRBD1 TGTGCCAGCAGCTCAACAGGGGGCTTTGGAAACACCATATATTTT CASSSTGGFGNTIYF
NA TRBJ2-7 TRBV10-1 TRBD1 TGCGCCAGCAGTGAGCCCACGGGACAGTCCACGTACGAGCAGTACTTC CASSEPTGQSTYEQYF
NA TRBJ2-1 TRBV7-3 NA TGTGCCAGCAGCTCAGGACATCCCTACAATGAGCAGTTCTTC CASSSGHPYNEQFF
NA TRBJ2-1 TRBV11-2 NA TGTGCCAGCAGCTTAGAAAGGACAGCTTCCTACAATGAGCAGTTCTTC CASSLERTASYNEQFF
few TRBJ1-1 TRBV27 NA TGTGCCAGCAGACATGACAGGCAGAACACTGAAGCTTTCTTT CASRHDRQNTEAFF
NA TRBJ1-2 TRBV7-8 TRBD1 TGTGCCAGCAGCTTTGGGACAGGTCCTAACTATGGCTACACCTTC CASSFGTGPNYGYTF
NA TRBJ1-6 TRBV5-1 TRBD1 TGCGCCAGCACCACGGACAGGGGAGGAAATTCACCCCTCCACTTT CASTTDRGGNSPLHF
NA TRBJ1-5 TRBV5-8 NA TGTGCCAGCAGCATCGATCCCCCAGGTCAGCCCCAGCATTTT CASSIDPPGQPQHF